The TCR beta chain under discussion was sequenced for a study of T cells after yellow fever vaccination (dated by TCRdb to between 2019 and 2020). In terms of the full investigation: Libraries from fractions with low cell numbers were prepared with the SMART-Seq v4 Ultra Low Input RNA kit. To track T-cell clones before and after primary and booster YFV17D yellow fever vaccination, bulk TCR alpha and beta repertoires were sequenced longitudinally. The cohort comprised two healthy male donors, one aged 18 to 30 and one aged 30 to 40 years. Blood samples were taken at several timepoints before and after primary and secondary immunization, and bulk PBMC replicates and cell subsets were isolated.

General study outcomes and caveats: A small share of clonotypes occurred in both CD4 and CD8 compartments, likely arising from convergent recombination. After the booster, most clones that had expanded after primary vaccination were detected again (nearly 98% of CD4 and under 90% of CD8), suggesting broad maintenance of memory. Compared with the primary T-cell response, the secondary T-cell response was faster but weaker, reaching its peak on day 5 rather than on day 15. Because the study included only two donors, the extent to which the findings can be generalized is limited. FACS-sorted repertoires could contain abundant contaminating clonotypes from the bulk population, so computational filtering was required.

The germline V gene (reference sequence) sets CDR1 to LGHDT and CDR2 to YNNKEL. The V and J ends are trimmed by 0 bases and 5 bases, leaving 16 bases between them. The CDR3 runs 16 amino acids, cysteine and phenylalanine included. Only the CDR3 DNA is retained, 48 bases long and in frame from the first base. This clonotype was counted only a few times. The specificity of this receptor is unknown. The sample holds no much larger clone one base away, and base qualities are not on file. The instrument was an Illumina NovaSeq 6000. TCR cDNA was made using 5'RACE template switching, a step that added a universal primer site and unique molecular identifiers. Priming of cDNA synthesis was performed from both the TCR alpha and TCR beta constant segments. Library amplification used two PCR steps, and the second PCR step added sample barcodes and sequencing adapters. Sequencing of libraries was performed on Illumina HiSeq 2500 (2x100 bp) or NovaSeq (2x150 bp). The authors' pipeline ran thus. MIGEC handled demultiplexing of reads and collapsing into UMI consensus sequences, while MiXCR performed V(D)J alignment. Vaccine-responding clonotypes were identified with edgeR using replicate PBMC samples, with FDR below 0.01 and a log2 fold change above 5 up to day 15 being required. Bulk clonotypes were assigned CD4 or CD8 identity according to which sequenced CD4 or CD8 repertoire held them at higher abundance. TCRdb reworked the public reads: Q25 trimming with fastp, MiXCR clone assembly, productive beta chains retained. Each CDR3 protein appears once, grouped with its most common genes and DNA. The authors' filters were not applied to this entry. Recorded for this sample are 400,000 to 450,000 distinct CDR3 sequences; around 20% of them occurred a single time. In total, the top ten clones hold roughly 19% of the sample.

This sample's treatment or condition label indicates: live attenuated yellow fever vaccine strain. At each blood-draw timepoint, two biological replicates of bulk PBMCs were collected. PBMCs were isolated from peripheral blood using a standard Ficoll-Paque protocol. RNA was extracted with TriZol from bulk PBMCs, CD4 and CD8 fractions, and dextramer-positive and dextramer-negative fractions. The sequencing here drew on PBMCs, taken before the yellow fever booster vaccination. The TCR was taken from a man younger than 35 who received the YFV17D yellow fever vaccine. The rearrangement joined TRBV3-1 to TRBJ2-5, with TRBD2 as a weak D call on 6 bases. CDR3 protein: CASSQEFASARETQYF. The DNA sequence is TGTGCCAGCAGCCAAGAGTTCGCTAGCGCCAGGGAGACCCAGTACTTC.